Listed below are T cell receptor beta chains from one sample, sequenced in a study of blood T cell repertoires in COVID-19. Profiled with immunoSEQ multiplex PCR; TCRdb holds only in-frame clones, not every one. Of 60,000 to 80,000 clones in the sample, approximately 90% were seen once. The sample consisted of peripheral blood. The receptors here all came from a man in his sixties with acute or convalescent COVID-19. CDR3s include the opening cysteine and the closing phenylalanine or tryptophan. D genes are given only for firm matches. Some rows mark clone size as missing; the rest say once, few, many or name a class of expanded clone.

abundance	len	v_gene	j_gene	d_gene	CDR3nt	CDR3aa
-	13	TRBV7-9	TRBJ2-7	-	TGTGCCAGCAGCTTAAGGCAGGGGAACGAGCAGTACTTC	CASSLRQGNEQYF
-	13	TRBV29-1	TRBJ1-2	-	TGCAGCGCGGACGGAGATAGCCCCTCGGGCTACACCTTC	CSADGDSPSGYTF
-	17	TRBV28	TRBJ2-2	TRBD2	TGTGCCAGCAGTTTGTTGGGACTAGCGGGAGTCACCGGGGAGCTGTTTTTT	CASSLLGLAGVTGELFF
-	14	TRBV11-1	TRBJ2-7	TRBD2	TGTGCCAGCAGCTGGGGACTAGGGGATTACGAGCAGTACTTC	CASSWGLGDYEQYF
many	17	TRBV9	TRBJ1-6	-	TGTGCCAGCAGCGTGTCGGGGGGAGAGTCCTATAATTCACCCCTCCACTTT	CASSVSGGESYNSPLHF
-	16	TRBV5-1	TRBJ2-3	TRBD2	TGCGCCAGCAGCCAAGCCGGGACTAGCGGGGGAAATACGCAGTATTTT	CASSQAGTSGGNTQYF
-	14	TRBV29-1	TRBJ2-7	-	TGCAGCGTTGCCACCGGGACTTTCTTCTACGAGCAGTACTTC	CSVATGTFFYEQYF
-	15	TRBV2	TRBJ1-3	-	TGTGCCAGCTCCCTCGACAGGAACTCTGGAAACACCATATATTTT	CASSLDRNSGNTIYF
-	14	TRBV28	TRBJ1-2	-	TGTGCCAGCAGAGAAGGGGCAGCATACTATGGCTACACCTTC	CASREGAAYYGYTF
-	16	TRBV24-1	TRBJ1-5	-	TGTGCCACCAGTGACCGGACAGCGGATAGCAATCAGCCCCAGCATTTT	CATSDRTADSNQPQHF
-	14	TRBV10-3	TRBJ1-2	TRBD1	TGTGCCATCAGTGATCTACAGGGGGACTATGGCTACACCTTC	CAISDLQGDYGYTF
-	17	TRBV6-1	TRBJ1-6	TRBD1	TGTGCCAGCAGTGGAAGGACAGGGGGCTTCTATAATTCACCCCTCCACTTT	CASSGRTGGFYNSPLHF
-	18	TRBV30	TRBJ1-5	TRBD1	TGTGCCTGGAGTGCATCCGGGACAGGGAAAGGGAGCAATCAGCCCCAGCATTTT	CAWSASGTGKGSNQPQHF
-	16	TRBV19	TRBJ2-2	-	TGTGCCAGTAGTATAACGACAACCTCGAACACCGGGGAGCTGTTTTTT	CASSITTTSNTGELFF
-	14	TRBV7-6	TRBJ1-6	TRBD1	TGTGCCAGCGGGGGACAGGCCTATAATTCACCCCTCCACTTT	CASGGQAYNSPLHF
-	16	TRBV7-3	TRBJ2-3	-	TGTGCCAGCAGCTTATCAGGTTATGGTAGCACAGATACGCAGTATTTT	CASSLSGYGSTDTQYF
-	14	TRBV9	TRBJ1-3	-	TGTGCCAGCAGCGCCCAGGGGAAGGGAAACACCATATATTTT	CASSAQGKGNTIYF
-	14	TRBV6-1	TRBJ2-2	-	TGTGCCAGCAGTGAAACGGGTTGGGTCGGGGAGCTGTTTTTT	CASSETGWVGELFF
few	14	TRBV19	TRBJ1-1	-	TGTGCCAGTAGTAACGGGGACATTAACACTGAAGCTTTCTTT	CASSNGDINTEAFF
once	16	TRBV18	TRBJ2-3	TRBD1	TGTGCCAGCTCCCGCGACAGGGGGCGAGGCACAGATACGCAGTATTTT	CASSRDRGRGTDTQYF
-	14	TRBV6-5	TRBJ2-1	TRBD1	TGTGCCAGCACACCGGGACAGGGTTACAATGAGCAGTTCTTC	CASTPGQGYNEQFF
-	14	TRBV11-2	TRBJ2-1	TRBD2	TGTGCCAGCAGTGTAGCGGGAGCAGGCGATGAGCAGTTCTTC	CASSVAGAGDEQFF
-	12	TRBV14	TRBJ1-1	-	TGTGCCAGCAGGCGATCGAACACTGAAGCTTTCTTT	CASRRSNTEAFF
once	15	TRBV11-2	TRBJ2-1	TRBD1	TGTGCCAGCAGCCCCCGGGACAGGGGGGTCAATGAGCAGTTCTTC	CASSPRDRGVNEQFF
-	13	TRBV19	TRBJ1-5	TRBD1	TGTGCCAGTAGTAACAGGGGATATCAGCCCCAGCATTTT	CASSNRGYQPQHF
once	15	TRBV7-3	TRBJ2-2	-	TGTGCCAGCAGCTCGGGTCTCCGTCGCACCGGGGAGCTGTTTTTT	CASSSGLRRTGELFF
-	13	TRBV6-1	TRBJ1-6	TRBD1	TGTGCCACCCGGGACAGCTATAATTCACCCCTCCACTTT	CATRDSYNSPLHF
-	15	TRBV6-2/TRBV6-3	TRBJ2-1	-	TGTGCCAGCAGCTCCGCCGGGGGTTCATACAATGAGCAGTTCTTC	CASSSAGGSYNEQFF
-	14	TRBV27	TRBJ1-2	TRBD1	TGTGCCAGCAGGCCTCTGGACAGGGGGCATGGCTACACCTTC	CASRPLDRGHGYTF
-	13	TRBV30	TRBJ2-1	-	TGTGCCTGGAGGGGGCCCCCCTCGATGGGGCAGTTCTTC	CAWRGPPSMGQFF
-	13	TRBV11-1	TRBJ2-1	-	TGTGCCAGCAGCTTAGGTCGTAACAATGAGCAGTTCTTC	CASSLGRNNEQFF
-	14	TRBV19	TRBJ1-5	-	TGTGCCAGTAGTATGAGGGTGAGGAATCAGCCCCAGCATTTT	CASSMRVRNQPQHF
-	15	TRBV5-4	TRBJ1-1	-	TGTGCCATGACGCGGGGCGGAAGTTTGAACACTGAAGCTTTCTTT	CAMTRGGSLNTEAFF
once	14	TRBV7-8	TRBJ1-1	-	TGTGCCAGCAGCTTAGCGCGGGCTCATCGCGGGGCTTTCTTT	CASSLARAHRGAFF
-	17	TRBV19	TRBJ2-7	TRBD1	TGTGCCAGTAGCTTCAAAACCGGGACAGGGTTTCAGTACGAGCAGTACTTC	CASSFKTGTGFQYEQYF
-	14	TRBV10-2	TRBJ1-5	-	TGCGCCAGCAGTGGTCTCACAAATAATCAGCCCCAGCATTTT	CASSGLTNNQPQHF
once	15	TRBV3-1/TRBV3-2	TRBJ1-6	-	TGTGCCAGCAGCCAAGGGGGACAACTTAATTCACCCCTCCACTTT	CASSQGGQLNSPLHF
-	15	TRBV10-3	TRBJ1-4	-	TGTGCCATCAGTGAGATCGTGGGGGCGAGTGAAAAACTGTTTTTT	CAISEIVGASEKLFF
-	14	TRBV5-6	TRBJ1-2	-	TGTGCCAGCCGAGGGGCAGGGGCTAACTATGGCTACACCTTC	CASRGAGANYGYTF
-	14	TRBV10-3	TRBJ1-1	TRBD1	TGTGCCATCAGTGAGTCAGGGGGCTTCACTGAAGCTTTCTTT	CAISESGGFTEAFF
-	17	TRBV19	TRBJ1-2	TRBD1	TGTGCCAGTAGTAAGCCGGGACAGGGGTATTCTAACTATGGCTACACCTTC	CASSKPGQGYSNYGYTF
once	15	TRBV5-6	TRBJ2-3	-	TGTGCCAGCAGCTTGGCAACAGGTAGCACAGATACGCAGTATTTT	CASSLATGSTDTQYF
-	19	TRBV18	TRBJ2-3	TRBD2	TGTGCCAGCTCAGAGGTTGGGACTAGCGGGATAAATCTACGAGATACGCAGTATTTT	CASSEVGTSGINLRDTQYF
-	15	TRBV7-3	TRBJ1-2	TRBD1	TGTGCCAGCAGCTTAACGGGGACAGGAATTTATGGCTACACCTTC	CASSLTGTGIYGYTF
few	14	TRBV19	TRBJ1-4	TRBD1	TGTGCCAGTAGTGGGACAGCAACTAATGAAAAACTGTTTTTT	CASSGTATNEKLFF
-	15	TRBV3-1/TRBV3-2	TRBJ2-5	-	TGTGCCAGCAGCCAGATGGCGGGGCACCAAGAGACCCAGTACTTC	CASSQMAGHQETQYF
-	13	TRBV11-1	TRBJ1-2	-	TGTGCCAGCAGCTTTGCAGAAGACTATGGCTACACCTTC	CASSFAEDYGYTF
-	13	TRBV29-1	TRBJ2-3	TRBD1	TGCAGCGTTGATCAGGGGGCGTCAGATACGCAGTATTTT	CSVDQGASDTQYF
-	17	TRBV19	TRBJ1-2	TRBD1	TGTGCCAGTAGTATACTCGGGACAGGCCCTTCTAACTATGGCTACACCTTC	CASSILGTGPSNYGYTF